The T cell receptor beta chain under discussion was sequenced for a study of PD-1 blockade in classical Hodgkin lymphoma. The table came from immunoSEQ multiplex PCR; TCRdb's copy has only in-frame clones and leaves some out. Of roughly 21,000 clones listed, 87% are singletons. Study-level results: According to reports, newly diagnosed patients had lower baseline TCR diversity than healthy donors, and relapsed/refractory patients had lower baseline TCR diversity still. No one has yet defined what causes the repertoire differences, which may be disease activity or prior therapy.

A word on this clone: The antigen remains unidentified.

Germline loops: CDR1 SGHNT, CDR2 YYREEE (reference sequence). The V end was cut by 0 bases, the J end by 1 base, with 22 bases between. The CDR3 loop spans 19 amino acids. Time point noted: newly diagnosed, previously untreated cHL patient sample. The investigators isolated CD8+ T cells from thawed PBMCs using magnetic negative selection. Comparison came from newly diagnosed, untreated classical Hodgkin lymphoma PBMCs. The source is a human donor with classical Hodgkin lymphoma. The chain carries TRBV5-4 and TRBJ2-5, with D possibly matching TRBD2 (6 bases). The sample comprised CD8+ T cells from blood. The CDR3 loop reads CASSLASVLAGRLQETQYF. The CDR3 DNA is TGTGCCAGCAGCTTGGCGTCAGTCCTCGCGGGGAGACTCCAAGAGACCCAGTACTTC.